This passage covers 21 T cell receptor beta chains from one sample sequenced in a study of cytomegalovirus exposure and HLA in healthy donors. A multiplex PCR was run with 60 Vbeta primers and 13 Jbeta primers. This table comes from immunoSEQ multiplex PCR, and its TCRdb copy is limited to in-frame clones, with some not included. The sample has over 150,000 clones, roughly 80% seen once. The sequenced sample consisted of PBMCs. The receptors were sampled from a man aged 30 to 39 in good health and CMV-seronegative.

This clone was counted only a few times. J is TRBJ1-6 and V is TRBV19, with a possible D match to TRBD1 (5 bases). The CDR3 totals 15 residues. From germline, CDR1 is LNHDA and CDR2 SQIVND (reference sequence). V was trimmed by 9 bases and J by 7 bases, leaving 19 bases between them. CDR3 DNA sequence: TGTGCCAGCGCCCTCCAGGGTATCAAGAATTCACCCCTCCACTTT. Encoded protein: CASALQGIKNSPLHF.

The genes are TRBV4-1 and TRBJ2-5; possible D gene TRBD1, 5 bases. The DNA end favors TRBJ2-7, so the J call may be wrong. The CDR3 is made up of 13 amino acids. The germline CDR1 and CDR2 sequences are MGHRA and YSYEKL. The CDR3 DNA is TGCGCCAGCAGCCATGGCAGGGCCTACGAGCAGTACTTC. Its protein product is CASSHGRAYEQYF.

The count of this clone is one. This chain connects TRBV15 to TRBJ2-5; no definite D call. The germline gives CDR1 LNHNV, CDR2 YYDKDF (reference sequence). The CDR3 totals 14 residues. The V end lost 4 bases, the J end lost 2 bases, and 11 bases lay between the germline ends. The CDR3 DNA reads as TGTGCCACCAGCACATCTCGCCGGCAAGAGACCCAGTACTTC. Residues: CATSTSRRQETQYF.

This clone was observed a handful of times. This chain links TRBV10-3 with TRBJ2-1; tentatively, D is TRBD2 (6 bases). The CDR3 is made up of 13 amino acids. Germline CDR1 and CDR2: ENHRY and SYGVKD. Trimming removed 8 bases at V and 2 bases at J, with 10 bases between. This chain's CDR3 is CAIAGGTYNEQFF. The DNA for the CDR3 is TGTGCCATCGCGGGCGGGACCTACAATGAGCAGTTCTTC.

The rearrangement links TRBV7-3 to TRBJ2-2; D is unclear. V was shortened by 0 bases and J by 7 bases, with 6 bases between the two germline ends. Germline CDR1 reads SGHTA; CDR2 reads FQGTGA. CDR3 size: 13 residues. The CDR3 region is CASSLTPGGELFF. The CDR3 bases are TGTGCCAGCAGCTTAACCCCCGGCGGGGAGCTGTTTTTT.

The chain carries TRBV5-1 and TRBJ1-6; unclear D gene. Germline V gene sequence: CDR1 SGHRS, CDR2 YFSETQ. CDR3 length: 13 amino acids. V lost 0 bases to trimming and J lost 7 bases, with 5 bases between them. CDR3 sequence: CASSLAQNSPLHF. CDR3 DNA: TGCGCCAGCAGCTTGGCGCAGAATTCACCCCTCCACTTT.

The rearrangement links TRBV5-4 to TRBJ1-2; 7 nucleotides line up with TRBD1. Germline-derived CDR1 and CDR2 are SGHNT and YYREEE (reference sequence). This CDR3 is built from 13 residues. After removal of 7 bases from V and 2 bases from J, the junction contained 5 bases not matched to a gene. CDR3 in amino acids: CASGTERNYGYTF. In nucleotides, the CDR3 is TGTGCCAGCGGGACAGAGAGAAACTATGGCTACACCTTC.

This clone was counted a single time. The V gene is TRBV11-2, the J gene TRBJ1-2; D is uncertain. V was trimmed by 1 base and J by 2 bases, leaving 11 bases between them. The CDR3 spans 15 residues. CDR1 is SGHAT and CDR2 is FQNNGV in the germline V gene. The CDR3 loop reads CASSLARTGNYGYTF. As DNA, the CDR3 is TGTGCCAGCAGCTTAGCCCGGACGGGAAACTATGGCTACACCTTC.

V gene TRBV9 combines with J gene TRBJ1-1; 7 nucleotides align to TRBD1. Germline CDR1 is SGDLS and CDR2 is YYNGEE. With 4 bases clipped from V and 5 bases from J, the junction kept 5 bases outside the gene matches. This CDR3 is built from 13 residues. CDR3: CASSNTGVTEAFF. CDR3 DNA sequence: TGTGCCAGCAGCAATACAGGGGTGACTGAAGCTTTCTTT.

The chain combines TRBV15 with TRBJ2-1, with 7 bases lining up with TRBD2. Germline CDR1 and CDR2: LNHNV and YYDKDF (reference sequence). The CDR3 extends over 14 amino acids. The trim removed 3 bases at V and 3 bases at J, leaving 2 bases unmatched. CDR3 nucleotide sequence: TGTGCCACCAGCAGCAGCGGGGTCTACAATGAGCAGTTCTTC. It encodes CATSSSGVYNEQFF.

This chain connects TRBV27 to TRBJ2-7, with D possibly being TRBD1 (5 bases). The germline V and J ends were trimmed by 5 bases and 2 bases, with 19 bases remaining between them. The CDR3 is 16 amino acids. Per germline, CDR1 MNHEY and CDR2 SMNVEV (reference sequence). CDR3 DNA: TGTGCCAGCAGTCCGTCGGAATGGGGCAGAACCTACGAGCAGTACTTC. It is translated as CASSPSEWGRTYEQYF.

The V and J genes are TRBV5-4 and TRBJ2-7; tentatively, D is TRBD2 (7 bases). There are 15 residues in the CDR3. CDR1 is SGHNT and CDR2 is YYREEE in the germline V gene (reference sequence). V dropped 4 bases and J dropped 1 base, with 15 bases sitting between them. The DNA for the CDR3 is TGTGCCAGCAGCGCTCGCGCGGGGGCTTCCTACGAGCAGTACTTC. Translated: CASSARAGASYEQYF.

The CDR3 loop reads CASSPGHLNEAFF. The DNA for the CDR3 is TGTGCCAGCAGCCCGGGACACTTGAATGAAGCTTTCTTT. The V and J genes are TRBV5-4 and TRBJ1-1; the D gene is possibly TRBD1 (6 bases). The germline V and J ends were trimmed by 4 bases and 7 bases, with 14 bases remaining between them. CDR3 length: 13 residues. Germline loops: CDR1 SGHNT, CDR2 YYREEE (reference sequence).

This clone was observed a handful of times. The CDR3 coding sequence is TGTGCCAGCAGTGGCGGGGCAATCAAGGGAAAACTGTTTTTT. Residues: CASSGGAIKGKLFF. The genes are TRBV28 and TRBJ1-4; TRBD1 might be the D (5 bases). The V gene's germline CDR1 is MDHEN and CDR2 SYDVKM. The V gene lost 5 bases and the J gene lost 10 bases, with 17 bases spanning the gap. This CDR3 comprises 14 residues.

This clone was counted only a few times. The chain combines TRBV5-6 with TRBJ1-1, with TRBD1 identical over 7 bases. This CDR3 has 14 amino acids. Germline V gene lookup returns CDR1 SGHDT and CDR2 YYEEEE. J gave up 0 bases and V 3 bases, and 2 bases lay outside the gene matches. The CDR3 DNA reads as TGTGCCAGCAGCTGGGACAGATTGAACACTGAAGCTTTCTTT. Amino acids: CASSWDRLNTEAFF.

This sequence joins TRBV27 and TRBJ2-1; 11 bases fit TRBD2. V lost 5 bases, J lost 5 bases, and 5 bases stayed unmatched. The CDR3 consists of 15 residues. Germline CDR1 and CDR2: MNHEY and SMNVEV (reference sequence). The CDR3 protein is CASSPRLAGNNEQFF. CDR3 DNA: TGTGCCAGCAGTCCTCGACTAGCGGGGAACAATGAGCAGTTCTTC.

The rearrangement links TRBV5-6 to TRBJ2-3; TRBD2 aligns across 16 bases. Germline trimming cut 1 base from V and 8 bases from J; bases unmatched to any gene: 10. The CDR3 has 18 residues. Germline lookup yields CDR1 SGHDT and CDR2 YYEEEE. CDR3 nucleotides: TGTGCCAGCAGCTTGCCGACCGGGACTAGCGGGGGGGAGGGTACGCAGTATTTT. It is translated as CASSLPTGTSGGEGTQYF.

V is TRBV5-4 and J is TRBJ1-2; unclear D gene. The CDR3 covers 14 residues. Germline-derived CDR1 and CDR2 are SGHNT and YYREEE (reference sequence). Deletions cut 2 bases from V and 11 bases from J, with 19 bases between. The CDR3 protein is CASSFYMQEKDYTF. CDR3 DNA: TGTGCCAGCAGCTTTTATATGCAGGAAAAAGATTACACCTTC.

The chain is built from TRBV5-6 and TRBJ1-4, with 11 positions matching TRBD1. CDR1 is SGHDT and CDR2 is YYEEEE in the germline V gene. CDR3 length equals 16 residues. The V gene end was trimmed by 2 bases and the J gene end by 7 bases; junction bases not matched to a gene: 7. CDR3 in DNA: TGTGCCAGCAGCTTAGGACAGGGGGCGCTTAGTGAAAAACTGTTTTTT. Protein: CASSLGQGALSEKLFF.

This clone was seen more than once but under ten times. This rearrangement joins TRBV6-1 to TRBJ1-1, with 8 bases lining up with TRBD1. CDR3 size: 15 residues. Germline CDR1 and CDR2: MNHNS and SASEGT. Trimming took 6 bases from V and 3 from J; bases not matched to a gene: 9. The CDR3 DNA is TGTGCCAGCAGAGCCGACAGGGGCTTAGACACTGAAGCTTTCTTT. It translates to CASRADRGLDTEAFF.

For the CDR3, the DNA is TGTGCCAGCAGTTTAGCGGGCCCCGAAAAACTGTTTTTT. The encoded protein is CASSLAGPEKLFF. The chain links TRBV27 to TRBJ1-4; D gene uncertain. The CDR3 contains 13 residues. Germline lookup yields CDR1 MNHEY and CDR2 SMNVEV (reference sequence). Trimming took 2 bases from V and 8 from J, leaving 9 bases between them.